This T cell receptor (gamma chain) stems from a study of intestinal T cells in coeliac disease. At the level of the study: In the TRG cohort, coeliac patients were much younger than controls. General study findings and limits: Using TRD kmers, classification was 22 of 22 correct; leave-one-out accuracy reportedly 91%. CDR3 sequence counts may reflect PCR duplicates rather than true repeats.

Points on this clone: What it binds is unknown. A much larger clone differs from this one at a single base, so this may be a read error. The sample carries other DNA sequences with the same CDR3.

Each case's genomic DNA was extracted from ten 5-µm formalin-fixed paraffin-embedded scrolls. Surplus formalin-fixed paraffin-embedded duodenal biopsies not needed for diagnosis were used, fully anonymised. CDR3 length: 14 amino acids. Germline CDR1 reads GITISATS; CDR2 reads ISYDGTV (reference sequence). Using around 210 ng of biopsy DNA, TRG was amplified with LymphoTrack primers. TCRdb applied CATT to the multiplex PCR reads for clone calling. The sample yields about 2,400 gamma-chain clones, roughly 41% seen once. The sequencing sample was made of a duodenal biopsy. V is TRGV9 and J is TRGJ1 or TRGJ2. The receptor was isolated from a human donor with celiac disease. CDR3 DNA: TGCGCCTTGTGGGATTGGGAACGTTATTATAAGAAACTCTTT. It codes for CALWDWERYYKKLF.